Presented here are 26 T cell receptor beta chains from one specimen sequenced in a study of cytomegalovirus exposure and HLA in healthy donors (dated by TCRdb to between 2016 and 2019). Receptors were amplified or captured by the immunoSEQ multiplex PCR assay. A mixture of 60 forward primers for TCR Vbeta segments and 13 reverse primers for TCR Jbeta segments was used in the multiplex PCR. What TCRdb holds here is the immuneACCESS table cut down to in-frame rearrangements. Part of the clones is not present; checked against another copy, under half of the missing clones reflect an unresolved V gene, and the others are unexplained. The sample yields 280,000 or so clones; roughly 90% were counted once. 2% to 3% of the sample comes from the top ten. The sequenced sample consisted of PBMCs. The receptors shown here come from a woman younger than 30 in good health and CMV-seronegative.

The chain couples TRBV2 to TRBJ2-3; 10 nucleotides agree with TRBD2. The junction had 4 bases not matched to a gene; V was cut back by 6 bases and J by 4 bases. CDR1 and CDR2 (germline): SNHLY, FYNNEI. CDR3 length: 14 amino acids. The CDR3 spells CASSSLAGADTQYF. The CDR3 nucleotides read TGTGCCAGCAGCTCGCTAGCGGGGGCAGATACGCAGTATTTT.

The V call is TRBV9, the J call TRBJ2-2; 10 bases line up with TRBD1. Germline V lookup: CDR1 SGDLS, CDR2 YYNGEE. This CDR3 region has 17 residues. The ends lost 0 bases at V and 4 bases at J; junction bases unmatched: 6. The CDR3 is CASSVAGTGVGTGELFF. CDR3 in DNA: TGTGCCAGCAGCGTAGCAGGGACAGGGGTGGGCACCGGGGAGCTGTTTTTT.

V usage is TRBV6-6 and J usage is TRBJ2-2; no reliable D call. Germline V gene data show CDR1 as MNHNY and CDR2 as SVGAGI (reference sequence). The CDR3 covers 15 residues. Trimming removed 6 bases at V and 4 bases at J, with 15 bases between. DNA of the CDR3: TGTGCCAGCAGCCTAATTCCACCCCCCACCGGGGAGCTGTTTTTT. Protein: CASSLIPPPTGELFF.

In its sample, this clone was seen a few times. This chain links TRBV7-2 with TRBJ2-7; 11 positions match TRBD1. The CDR3 loop spans 14 amino acids. From germline, CDR1 is SGHTA and CDR2 FQGNSA. With V trimmed by 3 bases and J by 2 bases, 0 bases remained unmatched. This chain's CDR3 is CASSLGQGAYEQYF. The CDR3 DNA reads TGTGCCAGCAGCTTGGGACAGGGGGCCTACGAGCAGTACTTC.

The rearrangement uses TRBV30 and TRBJ1-1, with a possible D match to TRBD1 (5 bases). The CDR3 length is 14 residues. Trimming removed 2 bases at V and 1 base at J, with 11 bases between. The germline V gene has CDR1 GTSNPN and CDR2 SVGIG (reference sequence). CDR3 nucleotides: TGTGCCTGGAGTCAGGGTATAAGGAACACTGAAGCTTTCTTT. Its protein is CAWSQGIRNTEAFF.

The chain couples TRBV6-5 to TRBJ2-2; D remains unclear. Germline lookup yields CDR1 MNHEY and CDR2 SVGAGI. The CDR3 is made up of 15 amino acids. Trimming shortened V by 0 bases and J by 2 bases, and 7 bases separated the two germline ends. The CDR3 nucleotides are TGTGCCAGCAGTTACTCTCGCGGAAACACCGGGGAGCTGTTTTTT. Translating gives CASSYSRGNTGELFF.

The chain couples TRBV10-3 to TRBJ1-4; D gene uncertain. CDR1 is ENHRY, CDR2 SYGVKD, per germline. Trimming pared 3 bases from V and 5 bases from J, leaving 13 bases between. The CDR3 consists of 15 residues. CDR3 DNA sequence: TGTGCCATCAGTGATTCGAGGGCCCCCAATGAAAAACTGTTTTTT. Its translation is CAISDSRAPNEKLFF.

The J gene is TRBJ1-1, the V gene TRBV13; D may be TRBD1 (5 bases). V was shortened by 3 bases and J by 0 bases, with 8 bases between the two germline ends. Germline lookup yields CDR1 PRHDT and CDR2 FYEKMQ (reference sequence). The CDR3 is 14 residues long. CDR3 sequence: CASSLDTLNTEAFF. CDR3 sequence (DNA): TGTGCCAGCAGCTTGGACACTTTGAACACTGAAGCTTTCTTT.

The chain recombines TRBV4-1 with TRBJ1-3; no clear D. The V gene lost 4 bases and the J gene lost 2 bases, with 15 bases spanning the gap. The CDR3 has 16 residues. Germline loops: CDR1 MGHRA, CDR2 YSYEKL. CDR3 residues: CASSPDVVLPGNTIYF. In nucleotides, the CDR3 is TGCGCCAGCAGCCCAGATGTCGTTCTTCCTGGAAACACCATATATTTT.

This chain uses TRBV9 with TRBJ2-6; a possible D gene is TRBD2 (6 bases). The CDR3 totals 16 residues. CDR1 and CDR2 from the germline V gene are SGDLS and YYNGEE. V was cut by 4 bases and J by 1 base, with 12 bases left in between. The CDR3 sequence is CASSPHGGSGANVLTF. CDR3 nucleotides: TGTGCCAGCAGCCCCCATGGGGGGTCTGGGGCCAACGTCCTGACTTTC. The full variable domain, in which reference TRBV9 and TRBJ2-6 provide the parts outside the CDR3, is DSGVTQTPKHLITATGQRVTLRCSPRSGDLSVYWYQQSLDQGLQFLIQYYNGEERAKGNILERFSAQQFPDLHSELNLSSLELGDSALYFCASSPHGGSGANVLTFGAGSRLTVL.

J is TRBJ2-7 and V is TRBV5-1; unclear D gene. This CDR3 spans 15 amino acids. V lost 5 bases and J 9 bases, leaving 24 bases between the germline ends. Germline V gene lookup returns CDR1 SGHRS and CDR2 YFSETQ. CDR3: CASSYGVTPSNGQYF. CDR3 nucleotides: TGCGCCAGCAGTTATGGAGTCACTCCGTCAAATGGGCAGTACTTC.

The V and J genes are TRBV7-9 and TRBJ1-2; 9 bases are shared with TRBD1. The germline V gene encodes CDR1 SEHNR and CDR2 FQNEAQ (reference sequence). This CDR3 has 14 amino acids. The V segment lost 1 base and the J segment 4 bases; nucleotides outside the gene matches: 1. The CDR3 protein is CASSLGTGVYGYTF. The CDR3 coding sequence is TGTGCCAGCAGCTTAGGGACAGGGGTCTATGGCTACACCTTC. Full variable domain (outside the CDR3, taken from reference TRBV7-9 and TRBJ1-2): DTGVSQNPRHKITKRGQNVTFRCDPISEHNRLYWYRQTLGQGPEFLTYFQNEAQLEKSRLLSDRFSAERPKGSFSTLEIQRTEQGDSAMYLCASSLGTGVYGYTFGSGTRLTVV.

V and J are TRBV27 and TRBJ1-1; D perhaps matches TRBD1 (6 bases). Trimming left V 3 bases short and J 0 bases short, with 14 bases between. The CDR3 is 16 amino acids. CDR1 MNHEY and CDR2 SMNVEV come from the germline V gene (reference sequence). In nucleotides, the CDR3 is TGTGCCAGCAGTTTCCTCTTTCAGGGGTTGAACACTGAAGCTTTCTTT. Amino acid sequence: CASSFLFQGLNTEAFF.

The chain has TRBV27 and TRBJ2-1; TRBD1 might be the D (6 bases). Trimming removed 0 bases at V and 7 bases at J, with 19 bases between. CDR3 size: 17 residues. Germline V gene sequence: CDR1 MNHEY, CDR2 SMNVEV (reference sequence). The CDR3 sequence is CASSLSGAQPAFNEQFF. The CDR3 nucleotides are TGTGCCAGCAGTTTATCGGGGGCACAACCGGCCTTTAATGAGCAGTTCTTC.

This rearrangement joins TRBV2 to TRBJ1-2; 8 bases are a match to TRBD1. The CDR3 totals 14 residues. Losses at the gene ends were 2 bases for V and 7 bases for J; bases not matched to a gene: 6. Germline CDR1 and CDR2: SNHLY and FYNNEI. CDR3 DNA: TGTGCCAGCAGTGAAAGGCAGGGGGCGGTTGGCTACACCTTC. Residues: CASSERQGAVGYTF.

In DNA form, the CDR3 reads TGTGCCAGCAGCCAGTCGTCCTACGAGCAGTACTTC. Protein product: CASSQSSYEQYF. The chain recombines TRBV6-6 with TRBJ2-7; D unclear. CDR1 is MNHNY and CDR2 is SVGAGI in the germline V gene (reference sequence). CDR3 length: 12 residues. V was shortened by 6 bases and J by 1 base, with 7 bases between the two germline ends.

This clone has just one count. This chain links TRBV5-1 with TRBJ2-1; TRBD2 agrees at 14 bases. CDR1 is SGHRS, CDR2 YFSETQ, per germline. The V gene end was trimmed by 4 bases and the J gene end by 4 bases; junction bases not matched to a gene: 7. CDR3 length: 17 amino acids. CDR3: CASSPPGTSGGYNEQFF. CDR3 in DNA: TGCGCCAGCAGCCCCCCAGGGACTAGCGGGGGATACAATGAGCAGTTCTTC.

The chain recombines TRBV25-1 with TRBJ2-1, with D maybe TRBD2 (6 bases). V gave up 1 base and J gave up 7 bases, with 8 bases separating them. The CDR3 covers 13 residues. Germline loops: CDR1 MGHDK, CDR2 SYGVNS. CDR3 residues: CASSESGRNEQFF. The CDR3 coding sequence is TGTGCCAGCAGTGAATCTGGGAGGAATGAGCAGTTCTTC.

The chain is built from TRBV13 and TRBJ1-1; 8 nucleotides match TRBD1. Per germline, CDR1 PRHDT and CDR2 FYEKMQ (reference sequence). The CDR3 extends over 15 amino acids. Trimming at V came to 5 bases and at J to 10 bases, leaving 15 bases not matched to a gene. The CDR3 bases are TGTGCCAGCAGCGATCACCCCGGGACAGGCCTCGGAGCTTTCTTT. This gives the protein CASSDHPGTGLGAFF.

This chain uses TRBV5-1 with TRBJ1-2, with 9 bases matching TRBD1. The CDR3 consists of 15 residues. After removal of 3 bases from V and 6 bases from J, the junction contained 9 bases not matched to a gene. CDR1 SGHRS and CDR2 YFSETQ come from the germline V gene. The CDR3 nucleotides are TGCGCCAGCAGCTCGGGGACAGGGCCGTCCAATGGCTACACCTTC. This codes for CASSSGTGPSNGYTF.

V is TRBV5-1 and J is TRBJ2-5; TRBD2 matches 12 bases. Per germline, CDR1 SGHRS and CDR2 YFSETQ. The V and J ends lost 7 bases and 2 bases, in that order; junction bases with no gene match: 12. The CDR3 runs 17 residues. The CDR3 DNA reads as TGCGCCAGCTGTTGGGCTAGCGGGGGGGCTGGACAAGAGACCCAGTACTTC. Translated, it gives CASCWASGGAGQETQYF.

The V and J genes are TRBV25-1 and TRBJ2-5, with D perhaps TRBD2 (6 bases). V lost 3 bases to trimming and J lost 4 bases, with 15 bases between them. CDR3 length: 15 amino acids. Germline CDR1 is MGHDK and CDR2 is SYGVNS. The CDR3, as DNA: TGTGCCAGCAGTGATCCAAAGGGGAGGTTAGAGACCCAGTACTTC. It yields the protein CASSDPKGRLETQYF.

This chain links TRBV12-5 with TRBJ1-1; D gene unclear. The CDR3 is made up of 13 amino acids. The germline V gene has CDR1 LGHNT and CDR2 FRNRAP. Trimming pared 3 bases from V and 0 bases from J, leaving 5 bases between. CDR3 nucleotide sequence: TGTGCTAGTGGTTTTGGCCTGAACACTGAAGCTTTCTTT. Protein sequence: CASGFGLNTEAFF. Supplemented by reference TRBV12-5 and TRBJ1-1, the full variable domain reads DARVTQTPRHKVTEMGQEVTMRCQPILGHNTVFWYRQTMMQGLELLAYFRNRAPLDDSGMPKDRFSAEMPDATLATLKIQPSEPRDSAVYFCASGFGLNTEAFFGQGTRLTVV.

The V and J genes are TRBV7-9 and TRBJ2-7, with D perhaps matching TRBD1 (7 bases). The germline V and J ends were trimmed by 5 bases and 1 base, with 18 bases remaining between them. The CDR3 loop spans 16 amino acids. Germline values: CDR1 SEHNR, CDR2 FQNEAQ (reference sequence). The CDR3 is CASSHNSTGRSYEQYF. The CDR3 nucleotides read TGTGCCAGCAGCCACAACTCGACAGGGAGGTCCTACGAGCAGTACTTC.

J is TRBJ1-5 and V is TRBV7-8, with 11 positions matching TRBD1. V lost 4 bases, J lost 6 bases, and 14 bases stayed unmatched. Germline V gene lookup returns CDR1 SGHVS and CDR2 FQNEAQ. This CDR3 has 18 amino acids. In nucleotides, the CDR3 is TGTGCCAGCAGCTCTACATTCGCCGGGACAGGGGGAAGTCAGCCCCAGCATTTT. As protein: CASSSTFAGTGGSQPQHF.

The genes are TRBV12-5 and TRBJ1-1; maybe TRBD1 (6 bases). Germline V gene sequence: CDR1 LGHNT, CDR2 FRNRAP. This CDR3 comprises 13 residues. V was pared by 5 bases and J by 10 bases, with 17 bases between. The CDR3 DNA reads TGTGCTAGTGGTCCCAACAGGGCTCGAGGAGCTTTCTTT. Protein: CASGPNRARGAFF.